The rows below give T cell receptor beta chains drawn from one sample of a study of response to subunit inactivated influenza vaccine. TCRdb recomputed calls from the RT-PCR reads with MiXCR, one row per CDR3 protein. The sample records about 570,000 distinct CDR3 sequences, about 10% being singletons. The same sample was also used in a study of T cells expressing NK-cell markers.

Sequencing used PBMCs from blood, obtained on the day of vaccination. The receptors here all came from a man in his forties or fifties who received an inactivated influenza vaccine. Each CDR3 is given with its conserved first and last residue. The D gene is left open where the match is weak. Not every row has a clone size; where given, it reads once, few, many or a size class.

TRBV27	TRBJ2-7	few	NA	TGTGCCAGCAGTCGACTTCCGAGCTCCTACGAGCAGTACTTC	CASSRLPSSYEQYF
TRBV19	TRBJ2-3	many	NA	TGTGCCAGTAGTGCCGCGGGATACGGCACAGATACGCAGTATTTT	CASSAAGYGTDTQYF
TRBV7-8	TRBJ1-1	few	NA	TGTGCCAGCAGCTATGGAGAGAGATCTATCGAAGCTTTCTTT	CASSYGERSIEAFF
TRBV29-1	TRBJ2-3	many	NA	TGCAGCGTTGTTGGGCTAGCCACAGATACGCAGTATTTT	CSVVGLATDTQYF
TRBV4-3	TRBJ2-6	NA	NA	TGCGCCAGCAGCCAGTCTTGGACAGGGGCCAACGTCCTGACTTTC	CASSQSWTGANVLTF
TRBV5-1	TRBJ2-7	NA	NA	TGCGCCAGCAGCTTGGTATTAGAATCCTACGAGCAGTACTTC	CASSLVLESYEQYF
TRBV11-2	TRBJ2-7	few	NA	TGTGCCAGCAGCCGACCAGGGGGGAGTTACGAGCAGTACTTC	CASSRPGGSYEQYF
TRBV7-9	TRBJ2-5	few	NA	TGTGCCAGCAGGTCTTCGAAGGGTCTCCTAGAGACCCAGTACTTC	CASRSSKGLLETQYF
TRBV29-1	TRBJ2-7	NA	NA	TGCAGCGTTGTGACGGGAACCTACGAGCAGTACTTC	CSVVTGTYEQYF
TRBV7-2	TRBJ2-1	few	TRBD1	TGTGCCAGCAGCCCAGGACAGGGAAGGTACAATGAGCAGTTCTTC	CASSPGQGRYNEQFF
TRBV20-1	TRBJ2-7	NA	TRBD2	TGCAGTGCTGGTAGCGGGAACGAGCAGTACTTC	CSAGSGNEQYF
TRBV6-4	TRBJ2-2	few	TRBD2	TGTGCCAGCAGTGCCGGACTAGCGGGCACCGGGGAGCTGTTTTTT	CASSAGLAGTGELFF
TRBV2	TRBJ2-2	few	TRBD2	TGTGCCAGCAGTGGGCCGGGACTAGCGATTCACACCGGGGAGCTGTTTTTT	CASSGPGLAIHTGELFF
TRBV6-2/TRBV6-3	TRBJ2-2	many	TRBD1	TGTGCCAGCAGTAGACAGGGGGGCACCGGGGAGCTGTTTTTT	CASSRQGGTGELFF
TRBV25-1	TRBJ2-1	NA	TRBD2	TGTGCCAGCAGTGATTCTAGCGGGAGTAGCTCCTACAATGAGCAGTTCTTC	CASSDSSGSSSYNEQFF
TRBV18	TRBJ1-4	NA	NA	TGTGCCAGCTCACGTGGGCGTGATGAAAAACTGTTTTTT	CASSRGRDEKLFF
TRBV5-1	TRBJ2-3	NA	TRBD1	TGCGCCAGCAGCTTGGCCGGGACAGGGTTCACAGATACGCAGTATTTT	CASSLAGTGFTDTQYF
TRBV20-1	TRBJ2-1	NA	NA	TGCAGTGTCGGGAGTGTCACTGAGCAGTTCTTC	CSVGSVTEQFF
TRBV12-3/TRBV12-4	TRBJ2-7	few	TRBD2	TGTGCCAGCAGCCGAACTAGCGGGGGAGCCTTCGAGCAGTACTTC	CASSRTSGGAFEQYF
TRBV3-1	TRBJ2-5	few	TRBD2	TGTGCCAGCAGCCCCGGACTAGCGGGAGGGTGGCAAGAGACCCAGTACTTC	CASSPGLAGGWQETQYF
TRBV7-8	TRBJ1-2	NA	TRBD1	TGTGCCAGCAGCCCTTCAAACGACAGGGCCAACACCTTC	CASSPSNDRANTF
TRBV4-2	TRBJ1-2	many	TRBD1	TGTGCCAGCAGCCAAGGCCGGGACAGGGGCGTTGGCTACACCTTC	CASSQGRDRGVGYTF
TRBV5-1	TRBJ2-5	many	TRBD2	TGCGCCAGCAGCTTGGCCAATCAGGGGACTAGCGGGAAAGAGACCCAGTACTTC	CASSLANQGTSGKETQYF
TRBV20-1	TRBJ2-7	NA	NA	TGCAGTGCTAGAGTAGTTGGGGGCTTGGCCGAGCAGTACTTC	CSARVVGGLAEQYF
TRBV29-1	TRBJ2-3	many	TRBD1	TGCAGCGTTGAAAAAGACAGGGTTGATACGCAGTATTTT	CSVEKDRVDTQYF
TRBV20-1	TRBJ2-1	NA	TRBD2	TGCAGTTCCTGGGGGGGAGGCAATGAGCAGTTCTTC	CSSWGGGNEQFF
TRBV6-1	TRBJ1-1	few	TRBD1	TGTGCCAGCAGTCGAGGGACAGGGAACACTGAAGCTTTCTTT	CASSRGTGNTEAFF
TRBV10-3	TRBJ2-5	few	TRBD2	TGTGCCATCAGTGACGGGGGGTCGCGGGAGACCCAGTACTTC	CAISDGGSRETQYF
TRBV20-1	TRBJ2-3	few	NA	TGCAGTGCTAAATCGGACCGAGGGTACTTTACAGATACGCAGTATTTT	CSAKSDRGYFTDTQYF
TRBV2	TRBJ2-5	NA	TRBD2	TGTGCCAGCAGGACTAGCGGGGGGAATTCAGAGACCCAGTACTTC	CASRTSGGNSETQYF
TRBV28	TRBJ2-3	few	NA	TGTGCCAGTGCGATCCAGGGGGGCCTGTATTTCACAGATACGCAGTATTTT	CASAIQGGLYFTDTQYF
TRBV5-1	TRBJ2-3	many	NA	TGCGCCAGCAGCACAAGACAGACAGATACGCAGTATTTT	CASSTRQTDTQYF
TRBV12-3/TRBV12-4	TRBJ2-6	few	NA	TGTGCCAGCAGTTCCAGTTGGGCCAACGTCCTGACTTTC	CASSSSWANVLTF
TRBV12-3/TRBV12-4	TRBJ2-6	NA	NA	TGTGCCAGCAGTTATATTCGACGGTTGTCCAACGTCCTGACTTTC	CASSYIRRLSNVLTF